These 18 T cell receptor beta chains were all obtained from the same sample, sequenced in a study of PD-1 blockade in classical Hodgkin lymphoma. Repertoires were generated with immunoSEQ multiplex PCR, while TCRdb's copy carries only in-frame clones and drops some. The sample includes about 47,000 clones, roughly 80% of them seen just once. Time point noted: cycle 4 day 1 (C4D1), after about 6 weeks of nivolumab. All the patients suffered relapse after autologous stem cell transplantation, and brentuximab vedotin exposure differed. The sequencing here drew on peripheral blood mononuclear cells (PBMCs), taken before the fourth cycle of nivolumab. Receptors were obtained from a human donor with classical Hodgkin lymphoma.

The V gene is TRBV6-5, the J gene TRBJ2-1, with D perhaps matching TRBD2 (7 bases). The V end lost 1 base, the J end lost 6 bases, and 16 bases lay between the germline ends. This CDR3 is 16 amino acids long. Germline CDR1 MNHEY, CDR2 SVGAGI. The CDR3 DNA is TGTGCCAGCAGTTACTGGGGGGAGGGGGATGTCAATGAGCAGTTCTTC. This translates into CASSYWGEGDVNEQFF.

This chain uses TRBV29-1 with TRBJ1-4; no firm D call. CDR3 length: 13 amino acids. CDR1 and CDR2 (germline): SQVTM, ANQGSEA. In nucleotides, the CDR3 is TGCAGTAATGCGGCTCGAAGTAATGAAAAACTGTTTTTT. The encoded protein is CSNAARSNEKLFF.

V and J are TRBV4-1 and TRBJ2-4, with 8 bases aligning to TRBD1. Germline V gene sequence: CDR1 MGHRA, CDR2 YSYEKL. Trimming at V came to 2 bases and at J to 6 bases, leaving 3 bases not matched to a gene. The CDR3 contains 14 residues. The CDR3 sequence: CASSQQGAGNIQYF. DNA for the CDR3: TGCGCCAGCAGCCAACAGGGGGCAGGAAACATTCAGTACTTC.

Regarding this clone: Given a much more abundant clone one base away, this may be a read error. V usage is TRBV28 and J usage is TRBJ2-2, with TRBD2 identical over 9 bases. This CDR3 has 15 amino acids. Germline CDR1 is MDHEN and CDR2 is SYDVKM. Unmatched junction bases numbered 3, after V lost 6 bases and J lost 1 base. The CDR3 DNA is TGTGCCAGCAGACCGACTAGCGGGAACACCGGGGAGCTGTTTTTT. It yields the protein CASRPTSGNTGELFF.

This clone was seen more than once but under ten times. This chain connects TRBV18 to TRBJ2-7, with 7 nucleotides matching TRBD2. The CDR3 has 15 amino acids. Unmatched junction bases numbered 9, after V lost 5 bases and J lost 2 bases. Germline values: CDR1 KGHSH, CDR2 LQKENI. DNA of the CDR3: TGTGCCAGCTCAGGGGGGGGAACTCGGGCCTACGAGCAGTACTTC. It translates to CASSGGGTRAYEQYF.

The chain is built from TRBV11-2 and TRBJ1-2; D unresolved. The V and J ends lost 2 bases and 3 bases respectively, with 7 bases between them. This CDR3 spans 13 amino acids. The germline V gene has CDR1 SGHAT and CDR2 FQNNGV. CDR3: CASSLLRDYGYTF. The CDR3 DNA reads as TGTGCCAGCAGCTTACTCCGGGACTATGGCTACACCTTC.

In its sample, this clone was seen once. The rearrangement uses TRBV5-4 and TRBJ1-2; 8 nucleotides match TRBD1. The CDR3 sequence is 15 residues long. With V trimmed by 0 bases and J by 5 bases, 6 bases remained unmatched. The germline CDR1 and CDR2 sequences are SGHNT and YYREEE (reference sequence). The CDR3 loop is CASSLGGRGLYGYTF. Written as DNA, the CDR3 is TGTGCCAGCAGCTTGGGGGGCAGGGGGCTATATGGCTACACCTTC.

Note on this clone: Other nucleotide sequences in the sample specify the same CDR3. The chain combines TRBV6-1 with TRBJ2-5, with unresolved D. There are 15 residues in the CDR3. Germline V gene sequence: CDR1 MNHNS, CDR2 SASEGT. V lost 1 base and J lost 3, with 12 bases in between. CDR3 protein: CASSEGGWAEETQYF. The CDR3 DNA follows: TGTGCCAGCAGTGAAGGAGGTTGGGCAGAAGAGACCCAGTACTTC.

The V call is TRBV6-5, the J call TRBJ2-4, with D unresolved. This CDR3 contains 14 residues. CDR1 MNHEY and CDR2 SVGAGI come from the germline V gene. Trimming left V 2 bases short and J 8 bases short, with 13 bases between. CDR3 loop: CASSYPDTLDIQYF. The CDR3 nucleotides are TGTGCCAGCAGTTACCCCGACACATTGGACATTCAGTACTTC.

The genes are TRBV6-5 and TRBJ2-2, with a tentative D call TRBD2 (6 bases). Germline loops: CDR1 MNHEY, CDR2 SVGAGI. V lost 0 bases and J lost 7, with 9 bases in between. The CDR3 loop spans 14 amino acids. The CDR3 DNA reads as TGTGCCAGCAGTTACTCCCTGGGGGGCGGGGAGCTGTTTTTT. Translation: CASSYSLGGGELFF.

The chain joins TRBV9 to TRBJ2-3, with 8 bases aligning to TRBD2. Losses at the gene ends were 0 bases for V and 1 base for J; bases not matched to a gene: 4. The CDR3 extends over 16 amino acids. Germline V lookup: CDR1 SGDLS, CDR2 YYNGEE. CDR3 nucleotides: TGTGCCAGCAGCGTAGGCCTACTAGCGGGCACAGATACGCAGTATTTT. This encodes CASSVGLLAGTDTQYF. Full variable domain (outside the CDR3, taken from reference TRBV9 and TRBJ2-3): DSGVTQTPKHLITATGQRVTLRCSPRSGDLSVYWYQQSLDQGLQFLIQYYNGEERAKGNILERFSAQQFPDLHSELNLSSLELGDSALYFCASSVGLLAGTDTQYFGPGTRLTVL.

CDR3 loop: CASIGLRGKFNYGYTF. Written as DNA, the CDR3 is TGTGCCAGCATAGGACTCCGGGGGAAGTTTAACTATGGCTACACCTTC. V gene TRBV27 combines with J gene TRBJ1-2; D possibly corresponds to TRBD1 (5 bases). Germline values: CDR1 MNHEY, CDR2 SMNVEV (reference sequence). V was clipped by 7 bases and J by 1 base, with 19 bases between them. The CDR3 totals 16 residues.

The chain is built from TRBV7-8 and TRBJ1-2; 10 nucleotides line up with TRBD1. V shed 5 bases, J shed 9 bases, and the junction held 12 bases outside the gene matches. Germline V CDR1 and CDR2: SGHVS, FQNEAQ. The CDR3 spans 15 residues. Here the CDR3 reads CASSHRTGGRESYTF. CDR3 coding DNA: TGTGCCAGCAGCCACCGGACAGGGGGTCGGGAGAGCTACACCTTC. The full variable domain, rest sourced from reference TRBV7-8 and TRBJ1-2, is GAGVSQSPRYKVAKRGQDVALRCDPISGHVSLFWYQQALGQGPEFLTYFQNEAQLDKSGLPSDRFFAERPEGSVSTLKIQRTQQEDSAVYLCASSHRTGGRESYTFGSGTRLTVV.

This chain connects TRBV28 to TRBJ2-3, with a possible D match to TRBD2 (6 bases). The CDR3 runs to 14 residues. Trimming left V 3 bases short and J 8 bases short, with 15 bases between. The germline V gene encodes CDR1 MDHEN and CDR2 SYDVKM. The DNA for the CDR3 is TGTGCCAGCAGTTTCGCGGGGATGCGAGGTACGCAGTATTTT. Translated: CASSFAGMRGTQYF.

This clone was detected a few times. This chain joins TRBV10-3 and TRBJ2-7; 7 bases are a match to TRBD2. Trimming cost V 3 bases and J 3 bases; bases outside gene matches: 8. Germline V CDR1 and CDR2: ENHRY, SYGVKD. The CDR3 sequence is 15 residues long. CDR3 coding DNA: TGTGCCATCAGTGATCCTAGGGAGGGCTTCTACGAGCAGTACTTC. It encodes CAISDPREGFYEQYF.

The chain uses TRBV7-6 and TRBJ1-4; the D gene is possibly TRBD1 (5 bases). Germline values: CDR1 SGHVS, CDR2 FNYEAQ. The CDR3 consists of 18 residues. The V gene lost 0 bases and the J gene lost 0 bases, with 14 bases spanning the gap. CDR3 loop: CASSLAGQGSATNEKLFF. CDR3 in DNA: TGTGCCAGCAGCTTAGCGGGCCAGGGAAGCGCAACTAATGAAAAACTGTTTTTT.

The chain joins TRBV4-3 to TRBJ1-1; D is ambiguous. The CDR3 spans 14 residues. The V end lost 0 bases, the J end lost 0 bases, and 5 bases lay between the germline ends. Germline V gene data show CDR1 as LGHNA and CDR2 as YSLEER. CDR3 residues: CASSQDSVNTEAFF. The CDR3 bases are TGCGCCAGCAGCCAAGATTCGGTGAACACTGAAGCTTTCTTT.

The V and J genes are TRBV9 and TRBJ1-2; D gene unclear. The CDR3 sequence is 15 residues long. The germline V gene has CDR1 SGDLS and CDR2 YYNGEE. Deletions cut 0 bases from V and 8 bases from J, with 17 bases between. CDR3 in DNA: TGTGCCAGCAGCGTAGATCATGGGCAGGCAAGAGGCTACACCTTC. Its protein is CASSVDHGQARGYTF.